Listed here are 13 T cell receptor beta chains from one sample, sequenced in a study of cytomegalovirus exposure and HLA in healthy donors. The PCR employed 60 Vbeta primers together with 13 Jbeta primers. Assay used: immunoSEQ multiplex PCR; TCRdb lists only in-frame clones, some missing. Of 100,000 to 150,000 clones in the sample, around 79% are singletons; the top ten hold around 1.5%. The specimen was PBMCs. These receptors were collected from a woman aged 18-30 years in good health and CMV-seronegative.

This chain connects TRBV6-4 to TRBJ1-1; 7 nucleotides line up with TRBD1. Trimming took 2 bases from V and 5 from J; bases not matched to a gene: 8. From germline, CDR1 is MRHNA and CDR2 SNTAGT. This CDR3 spans 15 amino acids. CDR3 sequence: CASSDEGRGRTEAFF. CDR3 DNA: TGTGCCAGCAGTGACGAGGGCAGGGGGAGAACTGAAGCTTTCTTT.

The chain couples TRBV29-1 to TRBJ1-5, with D perhaps matching TRBD1 (5 bases). V dropped 0 bases and J dropped 8 bases, with 11 bases sitting between them. The CDR3 has 13 residues. CDR1 is SQVTM, CDR2 ANQGSEA, per germline. The CDR3 DNA is TGCAGCGTTGAAGATCGGGGGGGGGAGCCCCAGCATTTT. As protein: CSVEDRGGEPQHF. The full variable domain, completed using reference TRBV29-1 and TRBJ1-5, is SAVISQKPSRDICQRGTSLTIQCQVDSQVTMMFWYRQQPGQSLTLIATANQGSEATYESGFVIDKFPISRPNLTFSTLTVSNMSPEDSSIYLCSVEDRGGEPQHFGDGTRLSIL.

J is TRBJ2-2 and V is TRBV6-1; 7 nucleotides line up with TRBD2. Germline V gene data show CDR1 as MNHNS and CDR2 as SASEGT. J lost 7 bases, V lost 8 bases, and 10 bases had no gene match. The CDR3 runs to 14 residues. In DNA form, the CDR3 reads TGTGCCAGCGGACGGGCGGGAGTGGGCGGGGAGCTGTTTTTT. It specifies CASGRAGVGGELFF.

The genes are TRBV5-1 and TRBJ2-2, with 10 nucleotides matching TRBD1. CDR3 length: 15 amino acids. Unmatched junction bases numbered 0, after V lost 0 bases and J lost 4 bases. Germline-derived CDR1 and CDR2 are SGHRS and YFSETQ. The chain's CDR3 is CASSLGTGGTGELFF. CDR3 DNA: TGCGCCAGCAGCTTGGGGACAGGGGGCACCGGGGAGCTGTTTTTT.

This clone was counted a few times. This chain uses TRBV4-1 with TRBJ2-7; 8 bases agree with TRBD1. V trimming: 3 bases; J trimming: 2 bases; junction bases outside the gene matches: 6. Germline CDR1 is MGHRA and CDR2 is YSYEKL. This CDR3 spans 15 amino acids. CDR3 sequence reads: CASSHGTGSTYEQYF. For the CDR3, the DNA is TGCGCCAGCAGCCACGGGACAGGTTCTACCTACGAGCAGTACTTC.

The chain recombines TRBV6-1 with TRBJ1-5; D is unresolved. The CDR3 has 12 residues. The germline V and J ends were trimmed by 11 bases and 3 bases, with 11 bases remaining between them. CDR1 is MNHNS and CDR2 is SASEGT in the germline V gene. The CDR3, as DNA: TGTGCCTGCCGGGAGCTCAATCAGCCCCAGCATTTT. This gives the protein CACRELNQPQHF.

The rearrangement uses TRBV19 and TRBJ1-1; D gene ambiguous. CDR3 length: 15 amino acids. Germline V gene data show CDR1 as LNHDA and CDR2 as SQIVND (reference sequence). The ends were cut back, 3 bases at V and 1 base at J, with 12 bases in the middle. In nucleotides, the CDR3 is TGTGCCAGTAGTATGTTCCCGAGCTCGAACACTGAAGCTTTCTTT. Its translation is CASSMFPSSNTEAFF.

The chain carries TRBV6-4 and TRBJ2-2, with 7 bases matching TRBD1. V gave up 6 bases and J gave up 4 bases; unmatched junction bases: 5. Germline-derived CDR1 and CDR2 are MRHNA and SNTAGT. The CDR3 is 14 amino acids. CDR3 protein: CASSRDSVTGELFF. The CDR3 region has the DNA TGTGCCAGCAGCCGGGACAGCGTCACCGGGGAGCTGTTTTTT.

The rearrangement uses TRBV19 and TRBJ1-1, with a tentative D call TRBD1 (5 bases). Germline assignment: CDR1 LNHDA and CDR2 SQIVND (reference sequence). The CDR3 runs 17 residues. The V gene lost 0 bases and the J gene lost 3 bases, with 17 bases spanning the gap. The CDR3 coding sequence is TGTGCCAGTAGTATAGATCCTTCGGGCAGGGTGGACACTGAAGCTTTCTTT. Its protein product is CASSIDPSGRVDTEAFF.

A few counts support this clone. This chain links TRBV18 with TRBJ2-5; TRBD2 is a possible D gene (6 bases). The length of the CDR3 is 13 residues. Germline loops: CDR1 KGHSH, CDR2 LQKENI. Between the trimmed V and J ends, which lost 5 bases and 2 bases, there was a span of 9 bases. For the CDR3, the DNA is TGTGCCAGCTCATCCGGGACTCAAGAGACCCAGTACTTC. Amino acids: CASSSGTQETQYF.

This clone was counted a single time. The chain uses TRBV5-4 and TRBJ1-1, with D possibly matching TRBD1 (6 bases). This CDR3 spans 15 amino acids. Germline CDR1 reads SGHNT; CDR2 reads YYREEE (reference sequence). V lost 4 bases and J 4 bases, leaving 17 bases between the germline ends. For the CDR3, the DNA is TGTGCCAGCAGCGGGTTGGGGGGGCGTCTCACTGAAGCTTTCTTT. This gives the protein CASSGLGGRLTEAFF.

This rearrangement joins TRBV5-4 to TRBJ2-3; TRBD2 matches 13 bases. V lost 3 bases to trimming and J lost 5 bases; unmatched junction nucleotides: 9. Germline loops: CDR1 SGHNT, CDR2 YYREEE (reference sequence). The CDR3 runs to 17 residues. CDR3 DNA: TGTGCCAGCAGCTACCTTACTAGCGGGAGGGCCGTAGATACGCAGTATTTT. Its protein is CASSYLTSGRAVDTQYF.

In nucleotides, the CDR3 is TGTGCCAGCAGTGGGGACAGGGTGGGGAGTGGCTACACCTTC. Translating gives CASSGDRVGSGYTF. The chain couples TRBV2 to TRBJ1-2, with TRBD1 matching 9 bases. V gave up 4 bases and J gave up 7 bases; unmatched junction bases: 7. This CDR3 comprises 14 residues. Looked up from germline, CDR1 is SNHLY and CDR2 is FYNNEI.